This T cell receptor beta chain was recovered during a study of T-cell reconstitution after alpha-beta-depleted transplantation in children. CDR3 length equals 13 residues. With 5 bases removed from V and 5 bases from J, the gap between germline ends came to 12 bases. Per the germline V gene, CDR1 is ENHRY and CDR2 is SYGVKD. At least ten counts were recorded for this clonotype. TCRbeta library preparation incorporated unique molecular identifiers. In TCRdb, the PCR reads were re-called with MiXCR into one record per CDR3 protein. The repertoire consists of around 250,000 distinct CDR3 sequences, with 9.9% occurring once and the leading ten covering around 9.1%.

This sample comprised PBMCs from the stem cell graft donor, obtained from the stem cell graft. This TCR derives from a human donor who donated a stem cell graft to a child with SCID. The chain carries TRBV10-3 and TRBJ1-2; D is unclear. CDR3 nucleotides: TGTGCCATCAGTACCCGGGGTGATTATGGCTACACCTTC. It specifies CAISTRGDYGYTF.